This T cell receptor beta chain was profiled in a study of monozygotic twins with inflammatory bowel disease. Broader study findings: Twins classed as concordant or discordant showed no difference in repertoire similarity, possibly from limited power. Diversity of TCRbeta measured by inverse Simpson was lower in IBD patients than in healthy co-twins.

As to this clonotype: What it binds is not known.

This CDR3 spans 16 amino acids. CDR1 is SGHTA, CDR2 FQGTGA, per germline. A total RNA quantity of 3500 ng went into each TCR library. For every sample, eight separate reactions were used to make cDNA. TCRdb re-called the 5' RACE reads and gives one entry per CDR3 protein, without DNA. This sample's table reports 200,000 to 250,000 distinct CDR3 sequences. The sequence derives from a human donor with ulcerative colitis or Crohn's disease, or a healthy co-twin of an affected twin (not recorded which). The sequenced sample was blood. This chain uses TRBV7-3 with TRBJ2-2. The CDR3 is CASSLYLAANTGELFF.